One TCR beta chain is described in this entry. This entry comes from a study of CD8 T cells in Susac syndrome. Sequencing targeted TCR beta in T cells from blood (CD8+ and CD4+). It was treatment-naive patients with stable or active relapsing-remitting disease who made up the multiple sclerosis controls. TEMRA cells were FACS-enriched, while CD8+ and CD4+ T cells were negatively isolated. V dropped 5 bases and J dropped 5; count of bases not matched to a gene: 8. This CDR3 has 14 amino acids. CDR1 is LNHNV and CDR2 is YYDKDF in the germline V gene (reference sequence). RNA amounts of about 0.5 to 1 ug underwent reverse transcription with random hexamers. immunoSEQ multiplex PCR amplified TCR beta CDR3 across 54 Vbeta, 13 Jbeta. TCRdb re-analysed the immunoSEQ multiplex PCR reads in MiXCR, keeping a single row per CDR3 protein. The sample records about 250,000 distinct CDR3 sequences, approximately 92% being singletons.

The source is a human donor with multiple sclerosis. The chain couples TRBV15 to TRBJ2-5, with 7 bases matching TRBD2. What was sequenced was CD4+ T cells from PBMCs. Written as DNA, the CDR3 is TGTGCCACCAGCGCCTGGGAGGGGATTGAGACCCAGTACTTC. Encoded protein: CATSAWEGIETQYF. The full variable domain, its missing parts supplied by reference TRBV15 and TRBJ2-5, is DAMVIQNPRYQVTQFGKPVTLSCSQTLNHNVMYWYQQKSSQAPKLLFHYYDKDFNNEADTPDNFQSRRPNTSFCFLDIRSPGLGDTAMYLCATSAWEGIETQYFGPGTRLLVL.